This is a list of T cell receptor beta chains from one sample in a study of CD4 T cells in relation to SARS-CoV-2 and coronaviruses. The table came from immunoSEQ multiplex PCR; TCRdb's copy has only in-frame clones and leaves some out. The table records tens of thousands of clones, 94% of them present only once. Specimen: naive CD4+ T cells from PBMCs. The receptors shown here come from a human donor in good health. The CDR3 runs from the conserved cysteine through the conserved F or W. A D gene is named only where the DNA matches it firmly. The size entry is marked missing in some rows and otherwise reads once, few, many or a size class.

v_call	j_call	clone_size	d_call	cdr3_aa	cdr3_nt
TRBV5-1	TRBJ2-1	.	TRBD2	CASSITSGSLNEQFF	TGCGCCAGCAGCATAACTAGCGGGAGTTTGAATGAGCAGTTCTTC
TRBV7-6	TRBJ2-5	.	TRBD2	CASSRNIPGLTQETQYF	TGTGCCAGCAGCCGTAATATCCCGGGACTAACACAAGAGACCCAGTACTTC
TRBV29-1	TRBJ2-1	.	TRBD2	CSVRGLAVYNEQFF	TGCAGCGTGAGGGGACTAGCGGTCTACAATGAGCAGTTCTTC
TRBV28	TRBJ2-7	.	.	CASQVGPATLSYEQYF	TGTGCCAGCCAGGTCGGACCTGCGACCCTATCCTACGAGCAGTACTTC
TRBV7-9	TRBJ2-5	.	.	CASSLLRQETQYF	TGTGCCAGCAGCTTACTCCGGCAAGAGACCCAGTACTTC
TRBV25-1	TRBJ2-3	once	.	CASSAREQTHTQYF	TGTGCCAGCAGTGCCCGGGAACAGACGCATACGCAGTATTTT
TRBV7-9	TRBJ1-1	.	.	CASSRATEAFF	TGTGCCAGCAGCCGGGCCACTGAAGCTTTCTTT
TRBV12-3/TRBV12-4	TRBJ2-5	once	.	CASSLRGQETQYF	TGTGCCAGCAGTTTACGGGGACAAGAGACCCAGTACTTC
TRBV9	TRBJ1-5	.	TRBD1	CASSPRTGHNQPQHF	TGTGCCAGCAGCCCCCGGACAGGGCACAATCAGCCCCAGCATTTT
TRBV6-1	TRBJ2-4	once	TRBD2	CASSEGLAGGSKNIQYF	TGTGCCAGCAGTGAGGGACTAGCGGGAGGAAGCAAAAACATTCAGTACTTC
TRBV6-5	TRBJ2-2	.	TRBD1	CASSYRGRLTGELFF	TGTGCCAGCAGTTACAGGGGGCGACTTACCGGGGAGCTGTTTTTT
TRBV28	TRBJ1-1	.	.	CASTPVDRGGAEAFF	TGTGCCAGCACCCCAGTCGACCGTGGGGGCGCCGAAGCTTTCTTT
TRBV28	TRBJ1-2	.	.	CASRYRQPTVQGYTF	TGTGCCAGCAGGTATAGACAGCCCACAGTTCAGGGCTACACCTTC
TRBV3-1/TRBV3-2	TRBJ2-3	.	TRBD2	CASSQVVGSGRNTDTQYF	TGTGCCAGCAGCCAAGTCGTTGGTAGCGGGAGAAACACAGATACGCAGTATTTT
TRBV25-1	TRBJ2-3	once	.	CASSEDLAPAGDTQYF	TGTGCCAGCAGTGAAGACCTAGCGCCAGCAGGGGATACGCAGTATTTT
TRBV4-1	TRBJ2-7	.	TRBD1	CASSQVTGAYEQYF	TGCGCCAGCAGCCAAGTGACAGGGGCCTACGAGCAGTACTTC
TRBV28	TRBJ2-5	.	.	CASSDMTSKETQYF	TGTGCCAGCAGCGACATGACTAGTAAGGAGACCCAGTACTTC
TRBV7-2	TRBJ1-4	.	.	CASTRTRTTNEKLFF	TGTGCCAGCACCCGAACTCGAACAACTAATGAAAAACTGTTTTTT
TRBV5-1	TRBJ2-3	.	.	CASTPSLDTQYF	TGCGCCAGCACCCCAAGCTTAGATACGCAGTATTTT
TRBV11-2	TRBJ2-7	.	TRBD2	CASSLESSGRTREQYF	TGTGCCAGCAGCTTAGAATCTAGCGGGAGAACTCGCGAGCAGTACTTC
TRBV7-2	TRBJ1-2	.	TRBD1	CASSRDRGRRANYGYTF	TGTGCCAGCAGCAGAGACAGGGGGCGTCGTGCCAACTATGGCTACACCTTC
TRBV28	TRBJ2-3	.	TRBD2	CASSPKGLAGGSDTQYF	TGTGCCAGCAGTCCTAAGGGTCTAGCGGGAGGCTCAGATACGCAGTATTTT
TRBV13	TRBJ2-1	once	.	CASSLEAFGSYNEQFF	TGTGCCAGCAGCTTAGAAGCGTTTGGGTCCTACAATGAGCAGTTCTTC
TRBV7-3	TRBJ2-1	.	TRBD1	CASSQDRVTYNEQFF	TGTGCCAGCAGCCAGGACAGGGTTACCTACAATGAGCAGTTCTTC
TRBV20-1	TRBJ2-5	.	TRBD1	CSANPGGTQYF	TGCAGTGCGAATCCAGGGGGGACCCAGTACTTC
TRBV2	TRBJ2-7	.	TRBD1	CASSELGGGYEQYF	TGTGCCAGCAGTGAATTAGGGGGCGGATACGAGCAGTACTTC
TRBV27	TRBJ1-1	.	TRBD1	CASSLGGTGRAEAFF	TGTGCCAGCAGTTTGGGGGGGACAGGGAGGGCTGAAGCTTTCTTT
TRBV9	TRBJ2-1	.	.	CASSVGSSASEQFF	TGTGCCAGCAGCGTTGGTTCTAGCGCCAGTGAGCAGTTCTTC
TRBV28	TRBJ1-2	few	TRBD1	CASRGDGQGVGSYTF	TGTGCCAGCAGGGGGGACGGACAGGGCGTCGGGAGCTACACCTTC
TRBV27	TRBJ1-2	.	.	CASSSSGSKSNYGYTF	TGTGCCAGCAGTTCTTCCGGGTCTAAGAGTAACTATGGCTACACCTTC
TRBV30	TRBJ2-5	.	TRBD2	CAWSGSGISETQYF	TGTGCCTGGAGTGGAAGCGGGATAAGTGAGACCCAGTACTTC
TRBV7-8	TRBJ2-7	.	TRBD2	CASSLGSGGFSGVGSYEQYF	TGTGCCAGCAGCTTAGGTTCGGGGGGCTTTAGCGGGGTGGGGTCCTACGAGCAGTACTTC
TRBV27	TRBJ1-5	.	.	CASSFTGQPQHF	TGTGCCAGCAGTTTTACTGGGCAGCCCCAGCATTTT
TRBV6-5	TRBJ2-7	.	TRBD1	CASSYGTARPYEQYF	TGTGCCAGCAGTTACGGGACAGCGCGGCCCTACGAGCAGTACTTC
TRBV7-3	TRBJ2-5	once	TRBD1	CASSFPGQGVGETQYF	TGTGCCAGCAGTTTCCCGGGACAGGGTGTAGGAGAGACCCAGTACTTC
TRBV6-2/TRBV6-3	TRBJ2-7	.	.	CASSGSLSYEQYF	TGTGCCAGCAGCGGGAGTTTGTCCTACGAGCAGTACTTC
TRBV9	TRBJ2-2	once	.	CASSVHLTVNTGELFF	TGTGCCAGCAGCGTCCACTTGACAGTGAACACCGGGGAGCTGTTTTTT
TRBV11-3	TRBJ2-1	.	.	CASSLDPGRHNEQFF	TGTGCCAGCAGCTTAGATCCTGGAAGGCACAATGAGCAGTTCTTC
TRBV12-3/TRBV12-4	TRBJ1-2	.	TRBD1	CASSYGQGYGYTF	TGTGCCAGCAGTTACGGACAGGGCTATGGCTACACCTTC
TRBV18	TRBJ1-5	.	.	CASSPPGMRNQPQHF	TGTGCCAGCTCACCCCCAGGAATGCGCAATCAGCCCCAGCATTTT
TRBV2	TRBJ1-2	once	TRBD1	CASSEGTGGGYTF	TGTGCCAGCAGTGAAGGGACAGGGGGAGGCTACACCTTC
TRBV20-1	TRBJ2-4	once	TRBD2	CSASLAGGVIAKNIQYF	TGCAGTGCTAGTCTAGCGGGGGGAGTGATAGCCAAAAACATTCAGTACTTC
TRBV6-5	TRBJ2-1	.	.	CASNPRPSSYNEQFF	TGTGCCAGCAACCCACGACCGAGCTCCTACAATGAGCAGTTCTTC
TRBV27	TRBJ2-7	.	TRBD2	CASTAPGLAGALSTEQYF	TGTGCCAGCACGGCCCCGGGGCTAGCGGGGGCCCTATCCACCGAGCAGTACTTC
TRBV28	TRBJ1-5	.	.	CASRTYQGMSQPQHF	TGTGCCAGCAGGACGTACCAGGGTATGTCTCAGCCCCAGCATTTT
TRBV7-2	TRBJ1-6	few	.	CASSLEDLRGSSSPLHF	TGTGCCAGCAGCTTAGAGGACTTGAGAGGGTCCAGTTCACCCCTCCACTTT
TRBV28	TRBJ2-7	.	TRBD1	CASWHGTGGVEQYF	TGTGCCAGCTGGCACGGGACAGGGGGCGTCGAGCAGTACTTC
TRBV20-1	TRBJ2-7	.	.	CSARTNYEQYF	TGCAGTGCTAGAACAAACTACGAGCAGTACTTC